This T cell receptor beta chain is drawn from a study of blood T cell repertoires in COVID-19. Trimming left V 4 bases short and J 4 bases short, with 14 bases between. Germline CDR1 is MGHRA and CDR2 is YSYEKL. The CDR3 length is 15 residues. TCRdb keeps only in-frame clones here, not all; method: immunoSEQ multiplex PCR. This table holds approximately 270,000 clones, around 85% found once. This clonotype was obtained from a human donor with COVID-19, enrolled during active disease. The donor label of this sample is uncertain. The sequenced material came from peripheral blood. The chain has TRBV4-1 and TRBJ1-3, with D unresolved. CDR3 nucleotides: TGCGCCAGCAGCCCTACTCCGGTATCAGGAAACACCATATATTTT. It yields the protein CASSPTPVSGNTIYF.